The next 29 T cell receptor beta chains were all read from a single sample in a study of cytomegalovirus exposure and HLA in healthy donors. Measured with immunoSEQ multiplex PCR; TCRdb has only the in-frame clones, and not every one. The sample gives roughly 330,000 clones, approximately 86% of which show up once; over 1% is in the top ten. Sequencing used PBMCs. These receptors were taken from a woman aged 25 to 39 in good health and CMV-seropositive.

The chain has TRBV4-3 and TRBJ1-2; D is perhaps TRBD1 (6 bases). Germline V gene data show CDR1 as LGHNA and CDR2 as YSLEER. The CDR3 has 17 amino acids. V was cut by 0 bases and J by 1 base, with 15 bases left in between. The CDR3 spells CASSQDPTGLNNYGYTF. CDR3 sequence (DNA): TGCGCCAGCAGCCAAGATCCTACAGGGCTAAATAACTATGGCTACACCTTC.

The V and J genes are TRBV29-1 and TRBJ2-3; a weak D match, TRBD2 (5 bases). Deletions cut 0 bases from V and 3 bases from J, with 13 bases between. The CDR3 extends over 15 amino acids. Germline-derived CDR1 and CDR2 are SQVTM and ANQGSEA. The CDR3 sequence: CSVEEMGELTDTQYF. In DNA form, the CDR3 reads TGCAGCGTTGAAGAGATGGGAGAGTTAACAGATACGCAGTATTTT.

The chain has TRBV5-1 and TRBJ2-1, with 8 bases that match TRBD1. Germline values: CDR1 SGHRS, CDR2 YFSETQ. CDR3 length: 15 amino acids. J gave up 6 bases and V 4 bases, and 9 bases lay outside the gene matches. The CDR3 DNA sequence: TGCGCCAGCAGCCGTGACAGGGGTTTCGTCAATGAGCAGTTCTTC. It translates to CASSRDRGFVNEQFF.

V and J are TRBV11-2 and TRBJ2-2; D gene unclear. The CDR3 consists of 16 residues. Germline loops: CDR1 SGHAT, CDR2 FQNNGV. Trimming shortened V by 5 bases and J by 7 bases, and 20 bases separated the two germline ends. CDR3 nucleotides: TGTGCCAGCAGCCCAGCGCTCTCCCTTAGTCTCGGGGAGCTGTTTTTT. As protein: CASSPALSLSLGELFF.

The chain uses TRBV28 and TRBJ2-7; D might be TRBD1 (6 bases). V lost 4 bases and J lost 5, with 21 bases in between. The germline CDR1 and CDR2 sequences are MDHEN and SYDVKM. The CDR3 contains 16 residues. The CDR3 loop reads CASSSYGTPVVDEQYF. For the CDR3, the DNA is TGTGCCAGCAGTTCCTACGGGACACCCGTAGTGGACGAGCAGTACTTC.

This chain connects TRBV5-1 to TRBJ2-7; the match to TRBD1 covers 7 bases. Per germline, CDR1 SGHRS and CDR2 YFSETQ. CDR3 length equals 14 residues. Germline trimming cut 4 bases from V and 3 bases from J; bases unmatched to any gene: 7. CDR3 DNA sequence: TGCGCCAGCAGCGAACATAGGGGGCTCTACGAGCAGTACTTC. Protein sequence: CASSEHRGLYEQYF.

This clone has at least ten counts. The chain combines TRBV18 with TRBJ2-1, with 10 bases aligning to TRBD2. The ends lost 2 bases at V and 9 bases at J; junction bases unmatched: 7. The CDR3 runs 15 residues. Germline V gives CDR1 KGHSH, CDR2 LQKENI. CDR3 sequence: CASSPSLAGVGEQFF. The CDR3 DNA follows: TGTGCCAGCTCACCATCGCTAGCGGGAGTTGGTGAGCAGTTCTTC.

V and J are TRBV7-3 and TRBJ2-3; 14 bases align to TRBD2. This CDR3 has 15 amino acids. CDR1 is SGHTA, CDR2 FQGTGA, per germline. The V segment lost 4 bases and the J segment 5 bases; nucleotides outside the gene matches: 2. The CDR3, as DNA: TGTGCCAGCAGCTCAGGGACTAGCGGGAGAGATACGCAGTATTTT. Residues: CASSSGTSGRDTQYF.

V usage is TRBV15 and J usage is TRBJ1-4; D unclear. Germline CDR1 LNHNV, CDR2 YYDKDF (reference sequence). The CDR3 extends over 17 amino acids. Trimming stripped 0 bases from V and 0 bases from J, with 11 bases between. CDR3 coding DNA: TGTGCCACCAGCAGAGATTCCAGGTTTTCAACTAATGAAAAACTGTTTTTT. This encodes CATSRDSRFSTNEKLFF.

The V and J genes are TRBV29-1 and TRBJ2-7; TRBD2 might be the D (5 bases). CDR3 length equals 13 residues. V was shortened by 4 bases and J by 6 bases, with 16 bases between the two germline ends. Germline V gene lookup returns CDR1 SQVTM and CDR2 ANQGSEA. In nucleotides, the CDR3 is TGCAGCGTTGTGTGGCGGGCAGGACGCGAGCAGTACTTC. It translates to CSVVWRAGREQYF.

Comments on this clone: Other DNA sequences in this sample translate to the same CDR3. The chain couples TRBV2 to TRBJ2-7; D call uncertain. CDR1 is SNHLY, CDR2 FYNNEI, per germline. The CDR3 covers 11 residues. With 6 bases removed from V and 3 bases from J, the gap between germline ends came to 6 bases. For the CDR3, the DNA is TGTGCCAGCAGCGCCAACTACGAGCAGTACTTC. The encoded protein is CASSANYEQYF.

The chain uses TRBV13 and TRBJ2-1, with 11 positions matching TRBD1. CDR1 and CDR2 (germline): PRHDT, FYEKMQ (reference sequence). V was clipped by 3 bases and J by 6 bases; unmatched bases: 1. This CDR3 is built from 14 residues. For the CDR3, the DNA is TGTGCCAGCAGCTTTGGGACAGGGGGCAATGAGCAGTTCTTC. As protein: CASSFGTGGNEQFF.

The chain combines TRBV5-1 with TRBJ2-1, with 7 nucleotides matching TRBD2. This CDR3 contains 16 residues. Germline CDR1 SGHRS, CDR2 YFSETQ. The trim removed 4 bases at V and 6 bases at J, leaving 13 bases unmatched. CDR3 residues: CASSPGGSGSSNEQFF. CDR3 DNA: TGCGCCAGCAGCCCGGGGGGTAGCGGCTCTTCCAATGAGCAGTTCTTC.

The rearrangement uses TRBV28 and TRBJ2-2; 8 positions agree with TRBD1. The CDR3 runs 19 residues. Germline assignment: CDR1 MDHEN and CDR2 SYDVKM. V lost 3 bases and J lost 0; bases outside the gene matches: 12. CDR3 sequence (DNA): TGTGCCAGCAGTTTCTGGGGGGACAGGTCCTTAACGAACACCGGGGAGCTGTTTTTT. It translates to CASSFWGDRSLTNTGELFF.

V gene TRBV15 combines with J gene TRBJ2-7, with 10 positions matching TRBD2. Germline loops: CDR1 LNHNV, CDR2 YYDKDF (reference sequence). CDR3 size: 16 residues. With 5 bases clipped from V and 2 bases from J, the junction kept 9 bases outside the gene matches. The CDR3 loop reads CATSVHFSGGTYEQYF. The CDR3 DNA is TGTGCCACCAGCGTCCATTTTAGCGGGGGGACCTACGAGCAGTACTTC.

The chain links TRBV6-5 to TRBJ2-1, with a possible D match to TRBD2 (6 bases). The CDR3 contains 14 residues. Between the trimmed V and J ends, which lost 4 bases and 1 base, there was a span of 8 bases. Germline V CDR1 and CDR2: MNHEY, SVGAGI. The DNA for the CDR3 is TGTGCCAGCAGTTTGGGGGGTTCCTACAATGAGCAGTTCTTC. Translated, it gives CASSLGGSYNEQFF.

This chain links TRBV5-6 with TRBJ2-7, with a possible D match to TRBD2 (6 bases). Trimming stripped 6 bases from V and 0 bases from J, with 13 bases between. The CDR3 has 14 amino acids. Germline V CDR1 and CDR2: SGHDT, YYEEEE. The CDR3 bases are TGTGCCAGCATCAAAAGCGGGCTCTCCTACGAGCAGTACTTC. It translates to CASIKSGLSYEQYF.

Here the CDR3 DNA reads TGTGCCAGCATGGCCAATCTAGCTGGCAACACCGGGGAGCTGTTTTTT. Protein product: CASMANLAGNTGELFF. V gene TRBV2 combines with J gene TRBJ2-2, with D possibly being TRBD2 (5 bases). This CDR3 is built from 16 residues. CDR1 and CDR2 from the germline V gene are SNHLY and FYNNEI. Trimming cost V 7 bases and J 2 bases, with 17 bases left between them.

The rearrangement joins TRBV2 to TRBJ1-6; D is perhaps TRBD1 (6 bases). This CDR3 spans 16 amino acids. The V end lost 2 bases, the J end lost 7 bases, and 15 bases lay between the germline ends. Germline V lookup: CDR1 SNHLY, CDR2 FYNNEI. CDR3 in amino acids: CASSETMRRGNSPLHF. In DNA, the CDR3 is TGTGCCAGCAGTGAAACTATGCGCAGGGGAAATTCACCCCTCCACTTT.

CDR3 in DNA: TGTGCCAGCAGCCCTAGGGCGGACAGGGGTACCCACGAGCAGTACTTC. It specifies CASSPRADRGTHEQYF. The chain couples TRBV7-9 to TRBJ2-7; 9 positions agree with TRBD1. The germline gives CDR1 SEHNR, CDR2 FQNEAQ (reference sequence). The V and J ends lost 5 bases and 5 bases, in that order; junction bases with no gene match: 13. The CDR3 runs to 16 residues.

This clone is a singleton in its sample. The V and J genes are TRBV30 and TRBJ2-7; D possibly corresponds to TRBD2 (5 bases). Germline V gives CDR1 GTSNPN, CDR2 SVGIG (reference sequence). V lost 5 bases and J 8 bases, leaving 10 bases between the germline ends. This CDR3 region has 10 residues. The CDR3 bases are TGTGCCTGGTGGGTCGGGAAGCAGTACTTC. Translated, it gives CAWWVGKQYF.

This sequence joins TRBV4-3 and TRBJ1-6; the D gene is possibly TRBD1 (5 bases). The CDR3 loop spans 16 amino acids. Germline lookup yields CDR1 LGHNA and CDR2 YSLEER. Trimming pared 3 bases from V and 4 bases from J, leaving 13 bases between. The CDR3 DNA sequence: TGCGCCAGCAGCCATGGGGGAGTGGAATATAATTCACCCCTCCACTTT. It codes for CASSHGGVEYNSPLHF.

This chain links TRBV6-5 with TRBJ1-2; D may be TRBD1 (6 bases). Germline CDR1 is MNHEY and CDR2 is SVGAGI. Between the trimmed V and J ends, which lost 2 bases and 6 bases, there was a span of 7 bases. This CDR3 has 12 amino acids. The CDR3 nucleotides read TGTGCCAGCAGTTACCGACAGGATGGCTACACCTTC. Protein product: CASSYRQDGYTF.

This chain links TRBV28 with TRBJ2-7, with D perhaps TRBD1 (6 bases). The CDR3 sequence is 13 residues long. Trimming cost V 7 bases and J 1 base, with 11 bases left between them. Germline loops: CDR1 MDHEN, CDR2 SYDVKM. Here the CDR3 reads CASTIGQSYEQYF. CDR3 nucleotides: TGTGCCAGCACTATCGGACAGTCCTACGAGCAGTACTTC.

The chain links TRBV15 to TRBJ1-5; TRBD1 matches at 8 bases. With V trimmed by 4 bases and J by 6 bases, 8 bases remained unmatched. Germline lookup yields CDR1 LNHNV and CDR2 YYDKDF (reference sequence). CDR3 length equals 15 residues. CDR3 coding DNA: TGTGCCACCAGCAAGACAGGGGCGTTCGGTCAGCCCCAGCATTTT. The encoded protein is CATSKTGAFGQPQHF.

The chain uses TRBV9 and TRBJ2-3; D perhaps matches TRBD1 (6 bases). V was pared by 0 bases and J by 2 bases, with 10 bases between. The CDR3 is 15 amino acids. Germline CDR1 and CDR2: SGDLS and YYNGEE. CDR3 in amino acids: CASSVEGQSTDTQYF. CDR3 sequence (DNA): TGTGCCAGCAGCGTAGAGGGACAATCCACAGATACGCAGTATTTT.

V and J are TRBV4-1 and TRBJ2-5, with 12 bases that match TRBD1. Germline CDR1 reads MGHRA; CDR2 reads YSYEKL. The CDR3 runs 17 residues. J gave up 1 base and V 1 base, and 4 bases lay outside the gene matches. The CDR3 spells CASSQGDRGRFQETQYF. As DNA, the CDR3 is TGCGCCAGCAGCCAAGGGGACAGGGGGCGCTTCCAAGAGACCCAGTACTTC.

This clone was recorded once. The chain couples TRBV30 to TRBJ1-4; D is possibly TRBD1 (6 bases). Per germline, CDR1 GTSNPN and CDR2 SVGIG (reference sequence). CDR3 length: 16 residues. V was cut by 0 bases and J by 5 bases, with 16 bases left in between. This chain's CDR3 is CAWSVLLGQGNEKLFF. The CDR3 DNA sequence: TGTGCCTGGAGTGTACTCTTAGGTCAGGGGAATGAAAAACTGTTTTTT.

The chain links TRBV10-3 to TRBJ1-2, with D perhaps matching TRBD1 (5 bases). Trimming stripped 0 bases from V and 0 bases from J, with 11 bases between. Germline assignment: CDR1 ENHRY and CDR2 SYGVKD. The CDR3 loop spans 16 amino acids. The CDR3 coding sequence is TGTGCCATCAGTGAGTCGCCAGGGCCCACTAACTATGGCTACACCTTC. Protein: CAISESPGPTNYGYTF.